This T cell receptor beta chain was sequenced in a study of blood T cells in healthy people across ages. V lost 2 bases and J 4 bases, leaving 18 bases between the germline ends. Germline CDR1 SGHRS, CDR2 YFSETQ. CDR3 length: 16 amino acids. This clonotype was observed a few times. Sample-barcoded 5' priming and a J-beta primer mix drove a second PCR of roughly 6 to 12 cycles. TCRdb reprocessed the 5' RACE reads with MiXCR, giving one entry per CDR3 protein. In the table there are roughly 1,000,000 distinct CDR3 sequences, around 25% of which are singletons. The same data also went into a second study, on T cells of mothers and their children.

This sequence joins TRBV5-1 and TRBJ2-5; no definite D call. Sequences were obtained from blood. The receptor was derived from a girl aged 2 to 9 in good health. CDR3 in amino acids: CASSFHQDHPRETQYF. CDR3 bases: TGCGCCAGCAGCTTCCATCAAGACCACCCACGAGAGACCCAGTACTTC. The whole variable domain, filled in from reference TRBV5-1 and TRBJ2-5, reads KAGVTQTPRYLIKTRGQQVTLSCSPISGHRSVSWYQQTPGQGLQFLFEYFSETQRNKGNFPGRFSGRQFSNSRSEMNVSTLELGDSALYLCASSFHQDHPRETQYFGPGTRLLVL.